These 29 T cell receptor beta chains were all obtained from the same sample, sequenced in a study of a mutant IDH1 vaccine in newly diagnosed glioma. Antigen specificity for these receptors is unknown. Assay used: immunoSEQ multiplex PCR; TCRdb lists only in-frame clones, some missing. In the table there are under 95,000 clones, 75% to 95% of which are singletons. Specified time point: week 5, during vaccination. Doses consisted of 300 ug of mutant IDH1 20-mer peptide each, paired with topical imiquimod. The sequencing here drew on PBMCs, taken from a glioma patient whose treatment included an IDH1 peptide vaccine. These receptor sequences come from a woman in her forties or fifties with glioma.

The chain combines TRBV28 with TRBJ1-4, with D maybe TRBD1 (5 bases). Trimming left V 6 bases short and J 8 bases short, with 13 bases between. The CDR3 length is 13 residues. CDR1 MDHEN and CDR2 SYDVKM come from the germline V gene. CDR3 residues: CASRLGLSEKLFF. The CDR3 DNA is TGTGCCAGCAGATTGGGACTTTCGGAAAAACTGTTTTTT.

The chain combines TRBV30 with TRBJ1-6, with unresolved D. Deletions cut 0 bases from V and 7 bases from J, with 7 bases between. The CDR3 has 13 residues. Germline values: CDR1 GTSNPN, CDR2 SVGIG (reference sequence). CDR3 in amino acids: CAWSVDGNSPLHF. In DNA form, the CDR3 reads TGTGCCTGGAGTGTTGACGGGAATTCACCCCTCCACTTT.

The rearrangement uses TRBV5-1 and TRBJ2-1, with TRBD2 matching 7 bases. Trimming at V came to 3 bases and at J to 6 bases, leaving 0 bases not matched to a gene. This CDR3 contains 12 residues. In germline, CDR1 is SGHRS, CDR2 YFSETQ. The CDR3 DNA follows: TGCGCCAGCAGCTGGACTAGCAATGAGCAGTTCTTC. Amino acid sequence: CASSWTSNEQFF. Supplemented by reference TRBV5-1 and TRBJ2-1, the full variable domain reads KAGVTQTPRYLIKTRGQQVTLSCSPISGHRSVSWYQQTPGQGLQFLFEYFSETQRNKGNFPGRFSGRQFSNSRSEMNVSTLELGDSALYLCASSWTSNEQFFGPGTRLTVL.

The chain links TRBV19 to TRBJ1-1; D gene uncertain. Germline V gene lookup returns CDR1 LNHDA and CDR2 SQIVND (reference sequence). The CDR3 loop spans 16 amino acids. Trimming removed 4 bases at V and 3 bases at J, with 18 bases between. CDR3 in amino acids: CASSRTFTDLDTEAFF. CDR3 DNA: TGTGCCAGTAGTAGAACCTTTACAGACTTGGACACTGAAGCTTTCTTT.

The chain carries TRBV7-2 and TRBJ2-7; TRBD1 aligns across 9 bases. Germline CDR1 and CDR2: SGHTA and FQGNSA. The V gene end was trimmed by 2 bases and the J gene end by 5 bases; junction bases not matched to a gene: 16. The CDR3 is 18 residues long. CDR3 amino acids: CASSLFRAPTGGNNEQYF. CDR3 nucleotides: TGTGCCAGCAGCTTATTTAGGGCCCCGACAGGGGGTAATAACGAGCAGTACTTC. Complete variable domain (other parts from reference TRBV7-2 and TRBJ2-7): GAGVSQSPSNKVTEKGKDVELRCDPISGHTALYWYRQSLGQGLEFLIYFQGNSAPDKSGLPSDRFSAERTGGSVSTLTIQRTQQEDSAVYLCASSLFRAPTGGNNEQYFGPGTRLTVT.

The gene calls are TRBV19 and TRBJ1-2, with no clear D. The germline gives CDR1 LNHDA, CDR2 SQIVND (reference sequence). CDR3 length: 17 residues. Trimming removed 2 bases from V and 0 bases from J, with 16 bases in between. CDR3 in DNA: TGTGCCAGTAGTATATTAGGACGAGGACGTTCTAACTATGGCTACACCTTC. Protein sequence: CASSILGRGRSNYGYTF.

Details on this clone: This sample includes further DNA sequences coding for the same CDR3. The chain links TRBV28 to TRBJ2-1, with 7 positions matching TRBD2. Germline V lookup: CDR1 MDHEN, CDR2 SYDVKM. The CDR3 has 15 amino acids. V shed 2 bases, J shed 0 bases, and the junction held 1 base outside the gene matches. The CDR3 nucleotides read TGTGCCAGCAGTTTAGGCGGGAGCTCCTACAATGAGCAGTTCTTC. It encodes CASSLGGSSYNEQFF. The full variable domain, in which reference TRBV28 and TRBJ2-1 provide the parts outside the CDR3, is DVKVTQSSRYLVKRTGEKVFLECVQDMDHENMFWYRQDPGLGLRLIYFSYDVKMKEKGDIPEGYSVSREKKERFSLILESASTNQTSMYLCASSLGGSSYNEQFFGPGTRLTVL.

The rearrangement uses TRBV18 and TRBJ1-2, with TRBD1 identical over 7 bases. The germline CDR1 and CDR2 sequences are KGHSH and LQKENI. This CDR3 has 14 residues. Trimming took 5 bases from V and 6 from J; bases not matched to a gene: 9. CDR3 amino acids: CASSAQQGSDGYTF. Here the CDR3 DNA reads TGTGCCAGCTCAGCTCAACAGGGGTCGGATGGCTACACCTTC.

This clone was counted once. The chain has TRBV4-1 and TRBJ2-3, with TRBD2 identical over 16 bases. CDR3 length: 18 residues. V lost 4 bases, J lost 2 bases, and 6 bases stayed unmatched. Germline lookup yields CDR1 MGHRA and CDR2 YSYEKL. CDR3 DNA: TGCGCCAGCAGCCCAGTGGGGACTAGCGGGAGGGCCACAGATACGCAGTATTTT. Translation: CASSPVGTSGRATDTQYF.

The J gene is TRBJ2-7, the V gene TRBV7-2; D uncertain. CDR1 is SGHTA and CDR2 is FQGNSA in the germline V gene. The CDR3 loop spans 14 amino acids. V lost 4 bases and J 0 bases, leaving 10 bases between the germline ends. The CDR3 bases are TGTGCCAGCAGCTCTTTTCTTATCTCCTACGAGCAGTACTTC. Translation: CASSSFLISYEQYF. Together with reference TRBV7-2 and TRBJ2-7, the CDR3 gives the full variable domain: GAGVSQSPSNKVTEKGKDVELRCDPISGHTALYWYRQSLGQGLEFLIYFQGNSAPDKSGLPSDRFSAERTGGSVSTLTIQRTQQEDSAVYLCASSSFLISYEQYFGPGTRLTVT.

The chain joins TRBV5-1 to TRBJ2-1, with D perhaps given as TRBD1 or TRBD2 (5 bases each). The CDR3 covers 15 residues. Per the germline V gene, CDR1 is SGHRS and CDR2 is YFSETQ. V dropped 2 bases and J dropped 4 bases, with 13 bases sitting between them. CDR3 amino acids: CASSFSQDFYNEQFF. CDR3 in DNA: TGCGCCAGCAGCTTTTCACAGGACTTTTACAATGAGCAGTTCTTC.

A single count supports this clone. The chain uses TRBV28 and TRBJ2-7; no clear D. Germline V gives CDR1 MDHEN, CDR2 SYDVKM. Trimming stripped 1 base from V and 2 bases from J, with 9 bases between. The CDR3 length is 14 residues. CDR3 sequence (DNA): TGTGCCAGCAGTTTATTTCGGAGTCCCTACGAGCAGTACTTC. Translated: CASSLFRSPYEQYF.

The chain uses TRBV28 and TRBJ1-2; no definite D call. V was trimmed by 2 bases and J by 6 bases, leaving 7 bases between them. From germline, CDR1 is MDHEN and CDR2 SYDVKM. The CDR3 extends over 12 amino acids. The CDR3 here is CASSLGRNGYTF. CDR3 in DNA: TGTGCCAGCAGTTTAGGCAGGAATGGCTACACCTTC.

This rearrangement joins TRBV19 to TRBJ2-5; the match to TRBD1 covers 7 bases. The J call is in doubt because the DNA end fits TRBJ2-7 better. CDR3 length equals 15 residues. Germline values: CDR1 LNHDA, CDR2 SQIVND (reference sequence). Here the CDR3 DNA reads TGTGCCAGTAGTATAGGGGGGACAGTGGCCTACGAGCAGTACTTC. Its translation is CASSIGGTVAYEQYF.

The chain carries TRBV28 and TRBJ2-3; 10 nucleotides agree with TRBD2. CDR1 and CDR2 (germline): MDHEN, SYDVKM. This CDR3 is 15 amino acids long. The V and J ends lost 8 bases and 3 bases, in that order; junction bases with no gene match: 8. This CDR3 reads CASASPSGSTDTQYF. CDR3 in DNA: TGTGCCAGCGCCTCCCCTAGCGGGAGTACAGATACGCAGTATTTT.

The chain links TRBV19 to TRBJ2-6, with a tentative D call TRBD1 (5 bases). The CDR3 length is 16 residues. Germline lookup yields CDR1 LNHDA and CDR2 SQIVND (reference sequence). V dropped 6 bases and J dropped 4 bases, with 16 bases sitting between them. Here the CDR3 reads CASRHSGAKGANVLTF. The CDR3 DNA sequence: TGTGCCAGTAGACATAGTGGGGCAAAGGGGGCCAACGTCCTGACTTTC.

V and J are TRBV28 and TRBJ2-5; the match to TRBD1 covers 9 bases. Unmatched junction bases numbered 8, after V lost 5 bases and J lost 4 bases. The length of the CDR3 is 15 residues. Germline lookup yields CDR1 MDHEN and CDR2 SYDVKM. CDR3 amino acids: CASSPPGQGRETQYF. DNA of the CDR3: TGTGCCAGCAGTCCGCCGGGACAGGGAAGAGAGACCCAGTACTTC.

The chain couples TRBV28 to TRBJ2-7, with 8 positions matching TRBD2. The CDR3 is 14 residues long. CDR1 is MDHEN, CDR2 SYDVKM, per germline. V shed 5 bases, J shed 4 bases, and the junction held 7 bases outside the gene matches. CDR3 region: CASSKSGSRYEQYF. For the CDR3, the DNA is TGTGCCAGCAGTAAGAGCGGGAGTAGGTACGAGCAGTACTTC.

J is TRBJ2-3 and V is TRBV7-9; the D is unclear. This CDR3 spans 12 amino acids. Trimming shortened V by 4 bases and J by 1 base, and 3 bases separated the two germline ends. CDR1 and CDR2 (germline): SEHNR, FQNEAQ (reference sequence). The CDR3 DNA is TGTGCCAGCAGCTCCCGCACAGATACGCAGTATTTT. Its translation: CASSSRTDTQYF.

This chain connects TRBV10-1 to TRBJ2-1; D is uncertain. Germline CDR1 WNHNN, CDR2 SYGVQD (reference sequence). Trimming removed 0 bases at V and 5 bases at J, with 8 bases between. CDR3 length equals 14 residues. Here the CDR3 reads CASSESTLNNEQFF. CDR3 coding DNA: TGCGCCAGCAGTGAGTCGACGTTGAACAATGAGCAGTTCTTC.

The V gene is TRBV5-1, the J gene TRBJ2-1; D gene unclear. CDR1 and CDR2 (germline): SGHRS, YFSETQ. V was trimmed by 0 bases and J by 6 bases, leaving 13 bases between them. CDR3 length: 15 amino acids. CDR3 loop: CASSLATDRSNEQFF. DNA of the CDR3: TGCGCCAGCAGCTTGGCGACGGACCGTAGCAATGAGCAGTTCTTC.

This chain uses TRBV7-9 with TRBJ2-5; D is undetermined. Germline CDR1 SEHNR, CDR2 FQNEAQ (reference sequence). The length of the CDR3 is 14 residues. With 4 bases removed from V and 1 base from J, the gap between germline ends came to 10 bases. The CDR3 loop is CASSSAGGQETQYF. CDR3 DNA: TGTGCCAGCAGCTCCGCTGGCGGCCAAGAGACCCAGTACTTC.

V is TRBV19 and J is TRBJ1-4, with D tentatively TRBD1 (5 bases). V lost 7 bases and J lost 8, with 23 bases in between. The CDR3 contains 16 residues. Germline lookup yields CDR1 LNHDA and CDR2 SQIVND (reference sequence). CDR3 sequence: CASTPFDGGPEEKLFF. CDR3 coding DNA: TGTGCCAGTACCCCTTTCGATGGGGGACCCGAGGAAAAACTGTTTTTT.

The gene calls are TRBV11-2 and TRBJ1-2; D might be TRBD1 (6 bases). CDR3 length equals 16 residues. V lost 1 base and J lost 8, with 20 bases in between. The germline V gene encodes CDR1 SGHAT and CDR2 FQNNGV. CDR3 bases: TGTGCCAGCAGCTTAGCCGGGGGCAGTCCCAACTCGGGCTACACCTTC. This gives the protein CASSLAGGSPNSGYTF.

The CDR3 DNA reads TGTGCCAGCAGCCCTACAAGAAGCTCCTACGAGCAGTACTTC. Its translation is CASSPTRSSYEQYF. The genes are TRBV7-2 and TRBJ2-7; D gene unclear. Germline V lookup: CDR1 SGHTA, CDR2 FQGNSA. Deletions cut 5 bases from V and 0 bases from J, with 11 bases between. CDR3 size: 14 residues.

The V call is TRBV7-9, the J call TRBJ2-1; tentative D call: TRBD1 (6 bases). The CDR3 loop spans 15 amino acids. V lost 3 bases to trimming and J lost 4 bases, with 13 bases between them. Germline CDR1 SEHNR, CDR2 FQNEAQ (reference sequence). The CDR3 is CASSLGQGGYNEQFF. DNA of the CDR3: TGTGCCAGCAGCTTGGGACAAGGCGGGTACAATGAGCAGTTCTTC.

The J gene is TRBJ1-2, the V gene TRBV7-9, with 7 bases identical to TRBD1. Germline CDR1 reads SEHNR; CDR2 reads FQNEAQ (reference sequence). The length of the CDR3 is 14 residues. Trimming took 2 bases from V and 5 from J; bases not matched to a gene: 5. The CDR3 DNA reads TGTGCCAGCAGCTTAAGCGCAGGGGGATATGGCTACACCTTC. This gives the protein CASSLSAGGYGYTF.

This clone was seen a handful of times. The chain carries TRBV6-5 and TRBJ1-2; D is unclear. Trimming shortened V by 0 bases and J by 7 bases, and 9 bases separated the two germline ends. The CDR3 is 13 residues long. CDR1 and CDR2 from the germline V gene are MNHEY and SVGAGI. CDR3 coding DNA: TGTGCCAGCAGTTACTCGACGACGGCTGGCTACACCTTC. Translating it yields CASSYSTTAGYTF.

The rearrangement uses TRBV4-2 and TRBJ2-6; possibly TRBD2 for D (5 bases). V was trimmed by 4 bases and J by 0 bases, leaving 19 bases between them. The CDR3 spans 19 residues. CDR1 is LGHNA, CDR2 YNFKEQ, per germline. CDR3 nucleotide sequence: TGTGCCAGCAGCCGACTACAGACGGAGGTGGGCTCTGGGGCCAACGTCCTGACTTTC. Translating gives CASSRLQTEVGSGANVLTF.